The 8 T cell receptor beta chains in this list originate from one sample, sequenced in a study of T-cell memory formation after mild COVID-19. TCRdb passed the 5' RACE reads through MiXCR, listing each CDR3 protein once. The sample has a few hundred thousand distinct CDR3 sequences, 15% to 20% seen once. Sequences were obtained from PBMCs or a T cell subset sorted from them (not recorded which). The receptors here all came from a man younger than 30 who had mild COVID-19 (a few samples of this study predate the infection). Cell type and time point are not known.

This chain links TRBV20-1 with TRBJ1-4; D is undetermined. This CDR3 region has 13 residues. Germline CDR1 is DFQATT and CDR2 is SNEGSKA (reference sequence). V was trimmed by 4 bases and J by 3 bases, leaving 9 bases between them. The CDR3 region has the DNA TGCAGTGCTATTACAGACTCTAATGAAAAACTGTTTTTT. Protein: CSAITDSNEKLFF.

This clonotype has a handful of counts. V and J are TRBV10-3 and TRBJ2-2, with 9 bases identical to TRBD2. CDR1 is ENHRY and CDR2 is SYGVKD in the germline V gene. The CDR3 runs to 16 residues. Trimming removed 5 bases from V and 2 bases from J; junction bases left unmatched: 6. Here the CDR3 reads CAISFSGGRNTGELFF. The CDR3 DNA is TGTGCCATCAGTTTTAGCGGGGGTAGAAACACCGGGGAGCTGTTTTTT.

V is TRBV7-2 and J is TRBJ2-3; weak D call: TRBD2 (6 bases). In germline, CDR1 is SGHTA, CDR2 FQGNSA. The CDR3 runs to 12 residues. Between the trimmed V and J ends, which lost 8 bases and 0 bases, there was a span of 6 bases. For the CDR3, the DNA is TGTGCCAGCGCGGGGAGCACAGATACGCAGTATTTT. Its translation: CASAGSTDTQYF.

V usage is TRBV28 and J usage is TRBJ2-1; tentatively, D is TRBD1 (5 bases). Germline values: CDR1 MDHEN, CDR2 SYDVKM. V was clipped by 10 bases and J by 3 bases, with 10 bases between them. This CDR3 has 12 amino acids. The CDR3 protein is CATRVVYNEQFF. The CDR3 bases are TGTGCCACCAGGGTGGTCTACAATGAGCAGTTCTTC.

V and J are TRBV29-1 and TRBJ1-5; no firm D call. Germline lookup yields CDR1 SQVTM and CDR2 ANQGSEA. The V and J ends lost 4 bases and 5 bases respectively, with 12 bases between them. The CDR3 runs 13 residues. CDR3 nucleotides: TGCAGCGTTGCGGCCGAGGGTTATCAGCCCCAGCATTTT. It codes for CSVAAEGYQPQHF.

This chain links TRBV7-9 with TRBJ2-7; the match to TRBD1 covers 10 bases. Per the germline V gene, CDR1 is SEHNR and CDR2 is FQNEAQ (reference sequence). CDR3 length: 15 amino acids. With 5 bases clipped from V and 0 bases from J, the junction kept 4 bases outside the gene matches. The CDR3 here is CASSRDRGNSYEQYF. CDR3 DNA: TGTGCCAGCAGCCGGGACAGGGGTAACTCCTACGAGCAGTACTTC.

This clonotype was counted between two and nine times. The V and J genes are TRBV27 and TRBJ2-5, with D unclear. The CDR3 sequence is 14 residues long. V dropped 7 bases and J dropped 2 bases, with 14 bases sitting between them. Germline CDR1 reads MNHEY; CDR2 reads SMNVEV (reference sequence). The CDR3 nucleotides are TGTGCCAGCAAGTACTTCAGTCGGCAAGAGACCCAGTACTTC. Protein: CASKYFSRQETQYF.

The chain combines TRBV25-1 with TRBJ1-4; D not resolved. Trimming removed 5 bases from V and 3 bases from J, with 13 bases in between. The CDR3 contains 15 residues. CDR1 and CDR2 from the germline V gene are MGHDK and SYGVNS. CDR3 loop: CASSTFWDPNEKLFF. The DNA of the CDR3 is TGTGCCAGCAGTACGTTCTGGGATCCTAATGAAAAACTGTTTTTT.